These 23 T cell receptor beta chains were all obtained from the same sample, sequenced in a study of shared T cell receptors in the human thymus. Profiled with immunoSEQ multiplex PCR; TCRdb holds only in-frame clones, not every one. Of about 660,000 clones detected, roughly 90% appear once; the ten largest clones hold about 0.01%. The same sample was also studied in work on human thymus T cells.

The sample comprised thymocytes. The receptors originated from a boy in the first two years of life with a congenital heart defect.

The chain has TRBV7-9 and TRBJ2-7, with 7 bases lining up with TRBD1. The CDR3 runs 15 residues. Germline CDR1 SEHNR, CDR2 FQNEAQ (reference sequence). Unmatched junction bases numbered 5, after V lost 0 bases and J lost 3 bases. CDR3: CASSLAGQIIYEQYF. CDR3 coding DNA: TGTGCCAGCAGCTTAGCGGGACAGATAATCTACGAGCAGTACTTC.

The V gene is TRBV4-2, the J gene TRBJ2-1, with 9 nucleotides matching TRBD2. Trimming took 0 bases from V and 5 from J; bases not matched to a gene: 5. Germline V gives CDR1 LGHNA, CDR2 YNFKEQ. CDR3 length equals 16 residues. The CDR3 region has the DNA TGTGCCAGCAGCCAAGATAGGGCGGGAGGGAACAATGAGCAGTTCTTC. Protein product: CASSQDRAGGNNEQFF.

This clone was observed a single time. This chain joins TRBV5-1 and TRBJ2-3; 9 nucleotides match TRBD2. The CDR3 totals 19 residues. The trim removed 0 bases at V and 3 bases at J, leaving 14 bases unmatched. Germline V gives CDR1 SGHRS, CDR2 YFSETQ. The CDR3 spells CASSLAGREGLFWTDTQYF. For the CDR3, the DNA is TGCGCCAGCAGCTTGGCCGGGCGGGAGGGCCTCTTTTGGACAGATACGCAGTATTTT.

The chain has TRBV2 and TRBJ2-1, with TRBD1 matching 8 bases. This CDR3 has 16 residues. J lost 2 bases, V lost 8 bases, and 11 bases had no gene match. Germline values: CDR1 SNHLY, CDR2 FYNNEI. The CDR3, as DNA: TGTGCCAGCGGCTGGGACAGGTGGTTCCCCTACAATGAGCAGTTCTTC. The encoded protein is CASGWDRWFPYNEQFF.

CDR3 residues: CASSPGQGAYEQYF. For the CDR3, the DNA is TGTGCCAGCAGCCCCGGACAGGGGGCCTACGAGCAGTACTTC. The J gene is TRBJ2-7, the V gene TRBV7-9; the match to TRBD1 covers 10 bases. The CDR3 extends over 14 amino acids. Germline values: CDR1 SEHNR, CDR2 FQNEAQ (reference sequence). J gave up 2 bases and V 5 bases, and 3 bases lay outside the gene matches.

V is TRBV7-2 and J is TRBJ2-5, with D maybe TRBD1 (6 bases). V was trimmed by 5 bases and J by 7 bases, leaving 14 bases between them. The germline gives CDR1 SGHTA, CDR2 FQGNSA. The CDR3 is made up of 13 amino acids. This CDR3 reads CASSGTPGGTQYF. CDR3 DNA: TGTGCCAGCAGCGGGACACCAGGTGGGACCCAGTACTTC.

The V and J genes are TRBV5-1 and TRBJ2-1, with 8 bases lining up with TRBD1. V lost 5 bases to trimming and J lost 3 bases; unmatched junction nucleotides: 10. The CDR3 contains 16 residues. Per germline, CDR1 SGHRS and CDR2 YFSETQ. The CDR3 is CASRNKPGQVYNEQFF. CDR3 DNA sequence: TGCGCCAGCAGAAATAAACCGGGACAGGTCTACAATGAGCAGTTCTTC.

The rearrangement links TRBV13 to TRBJ2-5; 13 bases match TRBD2. Trimming removed 5 bases from V and 0 bases from J; junction bases left unmatched: 12. The CDR3 has 19 amino acids. CDR1 and CDR2 (germline): PRHDT, FYEKMQ (reference sequence). CDR3 sequence: CASSPETSGRSSYQETQYF. The CDR3 nucleotides are TGTGCCAGCAGCCCGGAGACTAGCGGGAGGTCGAGTTACCAAGAGACCCAGTACTTC.

This clone was picked up a small number of times. The chain links TRBV27 to TRBJ2-7, with TRBD2 matching over 7 bases. Losses at the gene ends were 0 bases for V and 3 bases for J; bases not matched to a gene: 11. From germline, CDR1 is MNHEY and CDR2 SMNVEV (reference sequence). This CDR3 has 17 amino acids. CDR3 nucleotide sequence: TGTGCCAGCAGTTTATCCCTCCGGGAGGCCCACCTCTACGAGCAGTACTTC. It yields the protein CASSLSLREAHLYEQYF.

In regard to this clone: At one end the junction does not follow the germline gene, possibly because of a read error. The chain is built from TRBV4-3 and TRBJ2-2, with D tentatively TRBD2 (5 bases). Germline V gene data show CDR1 as LGHNA and CDR2 as YSLEER. The CDR3 has 15 amino acids. CDR3 region: CASSEEGHEGGELFF. The CDR3 DNA sequence: TGCGCCAGCAGCGAAGAGGGCCACGAAGGCGGGGAGCTGTTTTTT.

The V call is TRBV19, the J call TRBJ2-1; TRBD2 might be the D (6 bases). This CDR3 spans 18 amino acids. V lost 2 bases and J 6 bases, leaving 23 bases between the germline ends. The germline V gene has CDR1 LNHDA and CDR2 SQIVND (reference sequence). In DNA, the CDR3 is TGTGCCAGTAGTATAACACCTCGGGGACTTAGTTGGTTCAATGAGCAGTTCTTC. Protein sequence: CASSITPRGLSWFNEQFF.

This rearrangement joins TRBV7-2 to TRBJ1-2; no reliable D call. CDR1 is SGHTA, CDR2 FQGNSA, per germline. This CDR3 spans 11 amino acids. Trimming took off 3 bases at V and 7 bases at J, with 6 bases between the two ends. The CDR3 here is CASSLPSGYTF. The CDR3 nucleotides are TGTGCCAGCAGCTTGCCCAGTGGCTACACCTTC.

The chain employs TRBV27 and TRBJ1-2; D is possibly TRBD1 (6 bases). Trimming left V 0 bases short and J 4 bases short, with 9 bases between. The CDR3 sequence is 14 residues long. The germline V gene encodes CDR1 MNHEY and CDR2 SMNVEV (reference sequence). CDR3 bases: TGTGCCAGCAGTTTATCTGGACAGATCTATGGCTACACCTTC. Protein: CASSLSGQIYGYTF.

The chain combines TRBV5-5 with TRBJ2-7; TRBD1 aligns across 8 bases. V trimming: 0 bases; J trimming: 0 bases; junction bases outside the gene matches: 2. This CDR3 is built from 15 residues. Germline V gene data show CDR1 as SGHKS and CDR2 as YYEKEE (reference sequence). The chain's CDR3 is CASSLDRGVSYEQYF. The CDR3 DNA reads TGTGCCAGCAGCTTGGACAGGGGGGTCTCCTACGAGCAGTACTTC.

This clone showed up just once. The chain links TRBV15 to TRBJ2-7; D not certain. Germline values: CDR1 LNHNV, CDR2 YYDKDF (reference sequence). The CDR3 has 13 residues. Trimming pared 0 bases from V and 7 bases from J, leaving 10 bases between. The CDR3 here is CATSRDLSLEQYF. The DNA of the CDR3 is TGTGCCACCAGCAGAGATCTGTCCCTTGAGCAGTACTTC.

The chain has TRBV27 and TRBJ1-1, with D maybe TRBD1 (5 bases). Trimming removed 6 bases at V and 4 bases at J, with 12 bases between. CDR1 and CDR2 (germline): MNHEY, SMNVEV (reference sequence). The CDR3 spans 13 residues. The CDR3 coding sequence is TGTGCCAGCAGCCCCAGGGACTTCACTGAAGCTTTCTTT. Its translation: CASSPRDFTEAFF.

The chain links TRBV5-5 to TRBJ2-3; 9 bases are a match to TRBD1. The CDR3 contains 18 residues. V trimming: 4 bases; J trimming: 2 bases; junction bases outside the gene matches: 14. From germline, CDR1 is SGHKS and CDR2 YYEKEE (reference sequence). The CDR3 sequence: CASSLGMSGQGITDTQYF. As DNA, the CDR3 is TGTGCCAGCAGCCTTGGAATGAGCGGACAGGGGATCACAGATACGCAGTATTTT.

This rearrangement joins TRBV5-4 to TRBJ2-5; TRBD1 aligns across 9 bases. This CDR3 has 18 residues. CDR1 is SGHNT and CDR2 is YYREEE in the germline V gene (reference sequence). V shed 3 bases, J shed 2 bases, and the junction held 14 bases outside the gene matches. In DNA, the CDR3 is TGTGCCAGCAGCTCCTCCGGGACAGGGAGGGCCCAACAAGAGACCCAGTACTTC. It yields the protein CASSSSGTGRAQQETQYF.

The rearrangement links TRBV27 to TRBJ2-2; no reliable D call. The CDR3 contains 16 residues. The V gene lost 5 bases and the J gene lost 3 bases, with 16 bases spanning the gap. The germline gives CDR1 MNHEY, CDR2 SMNVEV (reference sequence). CDR3 protein: CASSGEARLDTGELFF. For the CDR3, the DNA is TGTGCCAGCAGTGGTGAGGCGAGGTTGGACACCGGGGAGCTGTTTTTT.

V is TRBV30 and J is TRBJ1-6, with 10 bases aligning to TRBD1. This CDR3 comprises 17 residues. Per the germline V gene, CDR1 is GTSNPN and CDR2 is SVGIG (reference sequence). With V trimmed by 5 bases and J by 0 bases, 7 bases remained unmatched. CDR3 DNA sequence: TGTGCCTGGTCCGGGACAGGGGCCAGCTCCTATAATTCACCCCTCCACTTT. This translates into CAWSGTGASSYNSPLHF.

The chain links TRBV4-3 to TRBJ2-1; the match to TRBD2 covers 15 bases. The CDR3 extends over 17 amino acids. CDR1 is LGHNA, CDR2 YSLEER, per germline. Unmatched junction bases numbered 6, after V lost 5 bases and J lost 4 bases. CDR3 residues: CASSGGLAGGNYNEQFF. The CDR3 DNA reads as TGCGCCAGCAGCGGAGGACTAGCGGGAGGGAATTACAATGAGCAGTTCTTC.

The V gene is TRBV29-1, the J gene TRBJ2-1, with 9 nucleotides matching TRBD2. Looked up from germline, CDR1 is SQVTM and CDR2 is ANQGSEA. Trimming at V came to 5 bases and at J to 16 bases, leaving 3 bases not matched to a gene. This CDR3 is 9 amino acids long. The CDR3 bases are TGCAGCGTTCGAGCGGGAGGTTTCTTC. Translating it yields CSVRAGGFF.

The chain recombines TRBV6-6 with TRBJ2-1; 9 bases match TRBD2. Per the germline V gene, CDR1 is MNHNY and CDR2 is SVGAGI (reference sequence). This CDR3 is built from 16 residues. V gave up 3 bases and J gave up 5 bases; unmatched junction bases: 8. The CDR3 sequence: CASSYPPSGNDNEQFF. Written as DNA, the CDR3 is TGTGCCAGCAGTTATCCGCCTAGCGGGAACGACAATGAGCAGTTCTTC.